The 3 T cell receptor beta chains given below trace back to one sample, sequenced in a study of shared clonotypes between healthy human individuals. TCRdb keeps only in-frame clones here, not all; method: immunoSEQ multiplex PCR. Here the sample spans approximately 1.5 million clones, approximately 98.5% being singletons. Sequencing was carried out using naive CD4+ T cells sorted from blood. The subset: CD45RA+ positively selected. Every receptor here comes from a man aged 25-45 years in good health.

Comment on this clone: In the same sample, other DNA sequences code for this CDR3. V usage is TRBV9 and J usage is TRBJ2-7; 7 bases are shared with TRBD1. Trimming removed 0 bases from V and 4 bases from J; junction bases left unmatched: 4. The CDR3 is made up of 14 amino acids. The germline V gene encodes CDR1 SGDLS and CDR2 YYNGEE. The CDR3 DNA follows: TGTGCCAGCAGCGTAGGACAGGGAAATTACGAGCAGTACTTC. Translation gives CASSVGQGNYEQYF.

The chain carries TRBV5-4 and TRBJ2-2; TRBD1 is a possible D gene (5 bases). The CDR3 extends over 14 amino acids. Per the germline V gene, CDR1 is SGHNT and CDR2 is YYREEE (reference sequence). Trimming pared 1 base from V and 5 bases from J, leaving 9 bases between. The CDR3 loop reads CASSLFQGTGELFF. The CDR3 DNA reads TGTGCCAGCAGCTTGTTCCAGGGTACCGGGGAGCTGTTTTTT.

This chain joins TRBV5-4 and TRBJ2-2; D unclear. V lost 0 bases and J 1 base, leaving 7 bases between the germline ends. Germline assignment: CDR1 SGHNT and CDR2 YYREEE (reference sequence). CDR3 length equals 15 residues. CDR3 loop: CASSLEVLNTGELFF. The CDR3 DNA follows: TGTGCCAGCAGCTTGGAGGTTTTGAACACCGGGGAGCTGTTTTTT.